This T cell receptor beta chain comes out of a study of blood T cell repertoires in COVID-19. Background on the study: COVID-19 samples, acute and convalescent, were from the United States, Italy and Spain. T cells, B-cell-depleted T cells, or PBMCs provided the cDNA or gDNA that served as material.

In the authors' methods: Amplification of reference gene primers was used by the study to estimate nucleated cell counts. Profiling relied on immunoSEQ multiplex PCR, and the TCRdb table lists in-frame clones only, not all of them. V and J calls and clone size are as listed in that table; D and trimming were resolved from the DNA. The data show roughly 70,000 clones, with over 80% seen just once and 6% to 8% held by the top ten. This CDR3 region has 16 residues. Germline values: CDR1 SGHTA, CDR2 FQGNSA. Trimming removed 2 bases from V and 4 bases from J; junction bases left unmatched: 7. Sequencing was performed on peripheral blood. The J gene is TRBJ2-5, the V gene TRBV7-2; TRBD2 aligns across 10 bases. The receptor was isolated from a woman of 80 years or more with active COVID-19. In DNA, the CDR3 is TGTGCCAGCAGCTTAACTTGGCTAGCGGGAGTAGAGACCCAGTACTTC. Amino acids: CASSLTWLAGVETQYF. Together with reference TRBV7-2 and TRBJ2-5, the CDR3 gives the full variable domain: GAGVSQSPSNKVTEKGKDVELRCDPISGHTALYWYRQSLGQGLEFLIYFQGNSAPDKSGLPSDRFSAERTGGSVSTLTIQRTQQEDSAVYLCASSLTWLAGVETQYFGPGTRLLVL.